The T cell receptor (beta chain) under discussion was sequenced for a study of blood T cell repertoires in COVID-19. Study-level information: From the United States, Italy and Spain came samples of acute and convalescent COVID-19.

The trim removed 6 bases at V and 2 bases at J, leaving 9 bases unmatched. Germline values: CDR1 SGHTA, CDR2 FQGNSA. The CDR3 extends over 16 amino acids. TCRdb's copy holds only in-frame clones and misses some; the assay was immunoSEQ multiplex PCR. This table has some 400,000 clones, around 91% appearing once. The sequenced material came from peripheral blood. This rearrangement joins TRBV7-2 to TRBJ2-2, with TRBD2 matching 7 bases. The sequence derives from a man aged 18-30 years with active or convalescent COVID-19. The CDR3 nucleotides are TGTGCCAGCAGGCGCACCGGGACTAAAAACACCGGGGAGCTGTTTTTT. It yields the protein CASRRTGTKNTGELFF.